This TCR beta chain was obtained from a study of T-cell memory formation after mild COVID-19. This CDR3 contains 13 residues. Germline V CDR1 and CDR2: SGDLS, YYNGEE. V dropped 0 bases and J dropped 4 bases, with 7 bases sitting between them. MiXCR, applied by TCRdb to the 5' RACE reads, yields one record per CDR3 protein. The sample has roughly 620,000 distinct CDR3 sequences; around 17% are singletons. Sequenced material: PBMCs or a T cell subset sorted from them (not recorded which). The receptor was derived from an adult woman who had mild COVID-19 (a few samples of this study predate the infection). Cell type and time point are not known. The chain couples TRBV9 to TRBJ2-5; D is unresolved. The CDR3 here is CASSVGLLETQYF. The CDR3 DNA reads TGTGCCAGCAGCGTAGGGTTGCTAGAGACCCAGTACTTC.